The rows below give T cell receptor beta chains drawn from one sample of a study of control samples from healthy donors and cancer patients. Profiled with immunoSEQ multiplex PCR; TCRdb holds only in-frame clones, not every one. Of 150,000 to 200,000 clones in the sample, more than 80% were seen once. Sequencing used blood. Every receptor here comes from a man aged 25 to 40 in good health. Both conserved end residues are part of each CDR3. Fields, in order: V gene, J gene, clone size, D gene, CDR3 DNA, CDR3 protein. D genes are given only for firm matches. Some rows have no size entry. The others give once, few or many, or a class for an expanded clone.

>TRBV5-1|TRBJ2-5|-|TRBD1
TGCGCCAGCAGCTTGGTAGGGACAGGGGGCCAAGAGACCCAGTACTTC
CASSLVGTGGQETQYF
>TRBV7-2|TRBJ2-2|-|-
TGTGCCAGCAGCTTAGATCAGGGGAGGGAGCTGTTTTTT
CASSLDQGRELFF
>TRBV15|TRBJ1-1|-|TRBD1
TGTGCCACCAGCAGAGATACAGGGGACACTGAAGCTTTCTTT
CATSRDTGDTEAFF
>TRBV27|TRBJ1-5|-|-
TGTGCCAGCAGTTTATGGGCGGGGATGAGCAATCAGCCCCAGCATTTT
CASSLWAGMSNQPQHF
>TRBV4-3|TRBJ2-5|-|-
TGCGCCAGCAGCAGGGCGCGGAATGTCGAGACCCAGTACTTC
CASSRARNVETQYF
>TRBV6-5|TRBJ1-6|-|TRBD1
TGTGCCAGCAGTTACGGGACAGGTAGAATAAATTCACCCCTCCACTTT
CASSYGTGRINSPLHF
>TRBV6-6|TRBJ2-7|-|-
TGTGCCAGCAGTTACATCACAGGAATCGAGCAGTACTTC
CASSYITGIEQYF
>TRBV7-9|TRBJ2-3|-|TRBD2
TGTGCCAGCAGCTTAACTAGCGGGAGGGACACAGATACGCAGTATTTT
CASSLTSGRDTDTQYF
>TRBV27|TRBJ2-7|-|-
TGTGCCAGCAGTTTAATACAGGGCTACTACGAGCAGTACTTC
CASSLIQGYYEQYF
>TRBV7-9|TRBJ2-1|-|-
TGTGCCAGCAGCCCTGAGGGGGGCCGGTACAATGAGCAGTTCTTC
CASSPEGGRYNEQFF
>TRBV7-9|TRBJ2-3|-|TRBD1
TGTGCCAGCAGCTTAGCCACCCAGGGGGTGGAGTATTTT
CASSLATQGVEYF
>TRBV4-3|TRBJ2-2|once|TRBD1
TGCGCCAGCAGCGAGACAGGGGTTGGTACCGGGGAGCTGTTTTTT
CASSETGVGTGELFF
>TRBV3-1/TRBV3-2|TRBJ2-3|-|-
TGTGCCAGCAGCCAAGGGGGCGGAACAGATACGCAGTATTTT
CASSQGGGTDTQYF
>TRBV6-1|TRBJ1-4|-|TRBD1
TGTGCCAGCAGTGACAGGGGGACAACTAATGAAAAACTGTTTTTT
CASSDRGTTNEKLFF
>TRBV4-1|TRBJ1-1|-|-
TGCGCCAGCGGGGGCGGACGTGGGAACACTGAAGCTTTCTTT
CASGGGRGNTEAFF
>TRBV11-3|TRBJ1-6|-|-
TGTGCCAGCAGCGTAACAGGCTACGGTTCACCCCTCCACTTT
CASSVTGYGSPLHF
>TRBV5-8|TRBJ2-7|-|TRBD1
TGTGCCAGCAGCTCGGACAGGCTCTGGGAGCAGTACTTC
CASSSDRLWEQYF
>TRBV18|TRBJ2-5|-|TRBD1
TGTGCCAGCTCACGGTGGACAGGGGCCATGAGTGTCGAGACCCAGTACTTC
CASSRWTGAMSVETQYF
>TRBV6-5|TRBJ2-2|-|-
TGTGCCTGCGGGACGGATGGGACCGGGGAGCTGTTTTTT
CACGTDGTGELFF
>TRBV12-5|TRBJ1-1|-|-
TGTGCTAGTGGTTTTGGATACGCTATGGGCACTGAAGCTTTCTTT
CASGFGYAMGTEAFF
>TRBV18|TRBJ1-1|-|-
TGTGCCAGCTCACAGGGAAGGAACACTGAAGCTTTCTTT
CASSQGRNTEAFF
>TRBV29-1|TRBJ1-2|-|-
TGCAGCGCACAGGGAGGCTATGGCTACACCTTC
CSAQGGYGYTF
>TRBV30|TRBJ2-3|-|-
TGTGCCTGGGACAGGAGTTCAACAGATACGCAGTATTTT
CAWDRSSTDTQYF
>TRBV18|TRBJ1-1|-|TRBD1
TGTGCCAGCTCACCACGAGGACAGGGGACTGAAGCTTTCTTT
CASSPRGQGTEAFF
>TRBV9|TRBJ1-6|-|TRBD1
TGTGCCAGCAGCGCACAGGGGGGAAATTCACCCCTCCACTTT
CASSAQGGNSPLHF
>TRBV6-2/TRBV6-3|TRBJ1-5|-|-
TGTGCCAGCAGCAGAAACCCAGGGGGCAATCAGCCCCAGCATTTT
CASSRNPGGNQPQHF
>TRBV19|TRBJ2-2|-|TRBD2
TGTGCCAGTAGTCGACCTACGGGACTAGGGACCGGGGAGCTGTTTTTT
CASSRPTGLGTGELFF
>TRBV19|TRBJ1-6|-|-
TGTGCCAGTAGCCTGGGTTTTGGGTCACCCCTCCACTTT
CASSLGFGSPLHF
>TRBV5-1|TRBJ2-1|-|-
TGCGCCAGCAGCCGGGAAGGGGCAGGGGGGTACATTGAGCAGTTCTTC
CASSREGAGGYIEQFF
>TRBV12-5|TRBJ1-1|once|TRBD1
TGTGCTAGTGGTTGGGGACAGAAGAACACTGAAGCTTTCTTT
CASGWGQKNTEAFF
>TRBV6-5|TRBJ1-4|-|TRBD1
TGTGCCAGCAGGAAGACAGGGATTGGCGAAAAACTGTTTTTT
CASRKTGIGEKLFF
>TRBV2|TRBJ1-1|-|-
TGTGCCAGCATTACAGGGATGAACACTGAAGCTTTCTTT
CASITGMNTEAFF
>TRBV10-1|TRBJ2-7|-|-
TGCGCCAGCAGTGAAAACATAGCCTACGAGCAGTACTTC
CASSENIAYEQYF
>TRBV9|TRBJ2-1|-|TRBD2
TGTGCCAGCAGCGAAAGCGGGAGAAGCCACAATGAGCAGTTCTTC
CASSESGRSHNEQFF
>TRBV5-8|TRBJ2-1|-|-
TGTGCCAGCAGCTTGGCCGCCGGGCGGCGGTACAATGAGCAGTTCTTC
CASSLAAGRRYNEQFF
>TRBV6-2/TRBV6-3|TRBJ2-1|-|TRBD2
TGTGCCAGCAGTTACTCGTCTAGCGGGAGGTCTGAGCAGTTCTTC
CASSYSSSGRSEQFF
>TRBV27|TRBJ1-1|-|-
TGTGCCAGCAGTTCCAGGGTTGTGAACACTGAAGCTTTCTTT
CASSSRVVNTEAFF
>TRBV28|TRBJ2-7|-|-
TGTGCCAGCAGTACACAGGGCTACGAGCAGTACTTC
CASSTQGYEQYF
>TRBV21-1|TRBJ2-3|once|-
TGTGCCAGCAGCACCCCACCTTTGGTGAGGGGTTGGGCCACAGATACGCAGTATTTT
CASSTPPLVRGWATDTQYF
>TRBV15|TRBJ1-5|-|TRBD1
TGTGCCACCAGCAGAGATGACCGAGGACAGGGTAAGCCCAATCAGCCCCAGCATTTT
CATSRDDRGQGKPNQPQHF
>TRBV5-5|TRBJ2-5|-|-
TGTGCCAGCAGCCCAAGAAGTGGGGGTGGCGAGACCCAGTACTTC
CASSPRSGGGETQYF
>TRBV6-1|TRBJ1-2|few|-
TGTGCCAGCAGTGAGGCCCTCGGCACTGGCTACACCTTC
CASSEALGTGYTF
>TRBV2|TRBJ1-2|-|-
TGTGCCAGCAGCAGGGGCCGTGGAGGCTACACCTTC
CASSRGRGGYTF
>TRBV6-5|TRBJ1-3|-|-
TGTGCCAGCAGTTACTCGAAGGGGGCTGGAAACACCATATATTTT
CASSYSKGAGNTIYF
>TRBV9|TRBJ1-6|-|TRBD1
TGTGCCAGCAGCGTAGGTAGGGGACAGGGCGACTATAATTCACCCCTCCACTTT
CASSVGRGQGDYNSPLHF
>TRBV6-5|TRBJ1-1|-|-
TGTGCCAGCACATTTGAAGCAATGAACACTGAAGCTTTCTTT
CASTFEAMNTEAFF